Listed below are T cell receptor beta chains from one sample, sequenced in a study of regulatory T cells in long-lasting Graves disease. TCRdb independently ran MiXCR on the multiplex PCR reads; one entry per CDR3 protein. Of 650,000 to 700,000 distinct CDR3 sequences listed, approximately 29% are singletons. Source: peripheral blood mononuclear cells (PBMCs), taken when the disease was refractory, from a patient treated with antithyroid drugs. The receptors here all came from a female donor with Graves disease. CDR3s include the opening cysteine and the closing phenylalanine or tryptophan. Each record gives: J gene, V gene, CDR3 protein.

>TRBJ1-4|TRBV13
CASSTGRNEKLFF
>TRBJ2-3|TRBV11-2
CASSLTGYRTDTQYF
>TRBJ1-1|TRBV28
CASSLWDTEAFF
>TRBJ2-2|TRBV9
CASSVARGAGELFF
>TRBJ1-1|TRBV12-3/TRBV12-4
CASSFERSGQSFTEAFF
>TRBJ2-5|TRBV20-1
CSASPGQAGETQYF
>TRBJ2-7|TRBV2
CAKSRTSGNYEQYF
>TRBJ1-1|TRBV10-3
CAISETGTVNTEAFF
>TRBJ1-2|TRBV12-3/TRBV12-4
CASTQGLTYGYTF
>TRBJ1-6|TRBV5-5
CASSDTTGGYSPLHF
>TRBJ1-6|TRBV27
CASSLSSVTDNSPLHF
>TRBJ1-5|TRBV19
CASKRSSGQGNQPQHF
>TRBJ1-1|TRBV6-5
CASSHYQNTEAFF
>TRBJ1-5|TRBV28
CASSSLGGLGQPQHF
>TRBJ1-1|TRBV11-2
CASSLVRGKNTEAFF
>TRBJ1-2|TRBV19
CTSSILQGLNYGYTF
>TRBJ1-1|TRBV28
CASSSDLNTEAFF
>TRBJ1-6|TRBV10-3
CAIGWDGFNSPLHF
>TRBJ2-7|TRBV11-2
CASSFAVSLAREQYF
>TRBJ1-2|TRBV29-1
CSVGQGGYYGYTF
>TRBJ1-1|TRBV11-1
CASSFDRATEAFF
>TRBJ2-7|TRBV27
CASNGTPPYEQYF
>TRBJ1-5|TRBV24-1
CATSDSGRHSNQPQHF
>TRBJ2-5|TRBV3-1
CASSSRLAGDQETQYF
>TRBJ2-1|TRBV12-3/TRBV12-4
CASSLEASGRAEDEQFF
>TRBJ1-2|TRBV6-1
CASSGGLPEGFYGYTF
>TRBJ1-4|TRBV2
CATRQGRNEKLFF
>TRBJ1-2|TRBV20-1
CSAREKTDIYGYTF
>TRBJ2-5|TRBV6-1
CASSPSWASGSETQYF
>TRBJ1-1|TRBV10-3
CAIRNENTEAFF
>TRBJ2-2|TRBV12-3/TRBV12-4
CASRTDRGRTGELFF
>TRBJ2-7|TRBV27
CASSSLAGAFLEQYF
>TRBJ1-1|TRBV2
CASRRDQALNTEAFF
>TRBJ1-5|TRBV19
CASSADGGRWDQPQHF
>TRBJ2-7|TRBV3-1
CASSHGTSGNYEQYF
>TRBJ2-1|TRBV7-9
CASSPQGGGSSSYNEQFF
>TRBJ2-7|TRBV6-2/TRBV6-3
CASSYSLGGRGGYEQYF
>TRBJ1-1|TRBV27
CASRPQGANTEAFF
>TRBJ1-1|TRBV25-1
CASIMSEGEAFF
>TRBJ2-1|TRBV6-5
CASSSPGTSGRYNEQFF
>TRBJ1-5|TRBV6-1
CASRGTGLSNQPQHF
>TRBJ1-4|TRBV5-1
CASSRQGSAATNEKLFF
>TRBJ1-2|TRBV28
CASSYPGDSNYGYTF
>TRBJ1-1|TRBV5-1
CASSLEGHRNTEAFF
>TRBJ2-7|TRBV6-5
CASSYINRAEQYF
>TRBJ2-7|TRBV28
CASSLPGQAAYEQYF
>TRBJ1-1|TRBV6-9
CASSYDQRNTEAFF
>TRBJ1-1|TRBV19
CASSMGMRTEAFF
>TRBJ1-2|TRBV28
CASSFGESGYGYTF
>TRBJ2-6|TRBV5-1
CASSSPQGNVGGANVLTF
>TRBJ1-1|TRBV3-1
CASSQDRDRGQLDTEAFF
>TRBJ1-5|TRBV28
CASSLLIPGNQPQHF
>TRBJ1-5|TRBV28
CASSFFSNQPQHF
>TRBJ1-4|TRBV28
CASSFTGTNEKLFF
>TRBJ2-7|TRBV30
CAWSGGIFYEQYF
>TRBJ2-7|TRBV9
CASSAGEGLEQYF
>TRBJ1-5|TRBV10-3
CAISERGADQPQHF
>TRBJ1-4|TRBV27
CASSFRRTGKGGPNEKLFF
>TRBJ1-5|TRBV6-1
CASSEYTGGNQPQHF